Listed below are T cell receptor beta chains from one sample, sequenced in a study of T cells expressing NK-cell markers. TCRdb reprocessed the 5' RACE reads and keeps a single row for each CDR3 protein, giving no DNA. The sample data list some 150,000 distinct CDR3 sequences. Sequencing was done on a sample of blood T cells: a sorted CD56 or NKG2C T cell subset, CD4+ or CD8+ T cells, or bulk PBMC T cells (not recorded which). The receptors were gathered from a man between 18 and 29 years old in good health. Each CDR3 is given with its conserved first and last residue.

j_call v_call cdr3_aa
TRBJ2-5 TRBV11-2 CASSLDSTGREETQYF
TRBJ2-1 TRBV7-7 CASSSTWANEQFF
TRBJ2-4 TRBV6-5 CASSSGTSGTWSIQYF
TRBJ1-4 TRBV29-1 CSVEVPGQGDEKLFF
TRBJ2-2 TRBV27 CASSTWGPLNTGELFF
TRBJ1-1 TRBV5-1 CASSLVTGMNTEAFF
TRBJ2-1 TRBV2 CASSDWKGQGYNEQFF
TRBJ2-2 TRBV15 CATSRVLSGATGELFF
TRBJ2-1 TRBV5-1 CASSLKQGAIQNEQFF
TRBJ2-7 TRBV4-3 CASSQDRVDGYEQYF
TRBJ2-3 TRBV14 CASSQLGTGTTDTQYF
TRBJ2-7 TRBV5-1 CASSREVLAGDRGLYEQYF
TRBJ2-7 TRBV30 CALRPDERYYEQYF
TRBJ1-5 TRBV6-2/TRBV6-3 CASSYVTAVNQPQHF
TRBJ2-7 TRBV19 CASSLAGNYEQYF
TRBJ2-3 TRBV25-1 CASSETSGSTDTQYF
TRBJ2-2 TRBV6-2/TRBV6-3 CASSSTGYTGELFF
TRBJ2-5 TRBV5-1 CASSLLITGTSGSDQETQYF
TRBJ1-1 TRBV21-1 CASSKPRIRPQTEAFF
TRBJ2-1 TRBV5-1 CASSLGATGDEQFF
TRBJ2-1 TRBV7-7 CASSWDRSSYNEQFF
TRBJ2-1 TRBV7-6 CASSPPTTGVYNEQFF
TRBJ2-2 TRBV7-2 CASSHLWTASTGELFF
TRBJ2-1 TRBV7-9 CASRTLSEYNEQFF
TRBJ2-1 TRBV5-1 CASSTKTSSYNEQFF
TRBJ2-1 TRBV4-2 CASSQVTSELNNEQFF
TRBJ2-7 TRBV19 CASSITGLIYEQYF
TRBJ2-1 TRBV13 CASSLPGGSYNEQFF
TRBJ1-2 TRBV4-1 CASSQVGDRVGGYTF
TRBJ2-5 TRBV5-1 CASSLEIGGLKQQETQYF
TRBJ2-1 TRBV19 CASSPGGTGAYEQFF
TRBJ2-7 TRBV7-2 CASSHTGQGYEQYF
TRBJ2-5 TRBV12-3/TRBV12-4 CASSLVGADETQYF
TRBJ2-1 TRBV20-1 CSARDGRYNEQFF
TRBJ2-3 TRBV29-1 CSVDGAAGGPRDPQYF
TRBJ2-1 TRBV11-2 CASSPLTSGRAGGDEQFF
TRBJ2-1 TRBV7-2 CASSLGLAGDGVNEQFF
TRBJ1-3 TRBV4-1 CASSTLGHSGNTIYF
TRBJ2-5 TRBV28 CASSRGGPVKETQYF
TRBJ1-5 TRBV12-3/TRBV12-4 CASSPDSGRGQPQHF
TRBJ2-2 TRBV25-1 CASSEVSSGTGELFF
TRBJ1-1 TRBV11-2 CASSPRQPVNTEAFF
TRBJ2-1 TRBV14 CASSQGGRIDYEQFF
TRBJ2-2 TRBV4-1 CASSPLLAGGAGELFF
TRBJ2-2 TRBV5-1 CASSAGHTGELFF
TRBJ2-1 TRBV30 CATQSGFEQFF
TRBJ2-3 TRBV29-1 CSVPGQADLPTDTQYF
TRBJ2-3 TRBV9 CASSVESSGSADTQYF